Listed below are T cell receptor beta chains from one sample, sequenced in a study of beta chain features in type 1 diabetes. The table came from immunoSEQ multiplex PCR; TCRdb's copy has only in-frame clones and leaves some out. The sample carries just over 600,000 clones, around 15% recorded once. Sequencing was performed on naive CD4+ T cells from blood. The source of these receptors is a man aged 18 to 35 in good health. The CDR3 runs from the conserved cysteine through the conserved F or W. The D gene is left open where the match is weak. Clone size is not always given. Where it is, it says once, few, many or a class for expanded clones.

clone_size	cdr3_length	v_call	d_call	j_call	cdr3_nt	cdr3_aa
NA	14	TRBV7-2	NA	TRBJ1-1	TGTGCCAGCAGTATGACAGAGCGGTACACTGAAGCTTTCTTT	CASSMTERYTEAFF
few	13	TRBV29-1	NA	TRBJ1-4	TGCAGCGTTCTACAGGGAAGTAATGAAAAACTGTTTTTT	CSVLQGSNEKLFF
few	16	TRBV5-1	TRBD2	TRBJ2-1	TGCGCCAGCAGCTTGAGGACTAGCGGGGTTTACAATGAGCAGTTCTTC	CASSLRTSGVYNEQFF
NA	18	TRBV5-1	NA	TRBJ2-6	TGCGCCAGCAGCTTGGCAGGACAGACGGCACCGGGGGCCAACGTCCTGACTTTC	CASSLAGQTAPGANVLTF
few	15	TRBV9	NA	TRBJ1-1	TGTGCCAGCAGCGCGGACCCGGGACAATTAACTGAAGCTTTCTTT	CASSADPGQLTEAFF
NA	17	TRBV4-3	NA	TRBJ1-6	TGCGCCAGCAGCCAACGAACAATTCTCGAGGGAAATTCACCCCTCCACTTT	CASSQRTILEGNSPLHF
NA	14	TRBV7-8	TRBD1	TRBJ2-1	TGTGCCAGCAGCCCCGAAAGGGGGCACAATGAGCAGTTCTTC	CASSPERGHNEQFF
NA	16	TRBV28	NA	TRBJ1-6	TGTGCCAGCAGCCGGGGTAGGGGGAGGGGGTATTCACCCCTCCACTTT	CASSRGRGRGYSPLHF
few	15	TRBV7-8	NA	TRBJ2-1	TGTGCCAGCAGCTTAGTTAGACTTAAAAACAATGAGCAGTTCTTC	CASSLVRLKNNEQFF
few	15	TRBV19	TRBD2	TRBJ2-1	TGTGCCAGTAGTTCGACTAGCGGGAGGTTGTATGAGCAGTTCTTC	CASSSTSGRLYEQFF
few	13	TRBV11-2	NA	TRBJ2-5	TGTGCCAGCAGCGTCGACTACCAAGAGACCCAGTACTTC	CASSVDYQETQYF
NA	16	TRBV5-1	TRBD1	TRBJ2-2	TGCGCCAGCAGCTTGGCTCGGCAGGGGGCTTCCGGGGAGCTGTTTTTT	CASSLARQGASGELFF
few	14	TRBV29-1	NA	TRBJ2-3	TGCAGCGTTGCGCTAGTGTTGTTGGCAGATACGCAGTATTTT	CSVALVLLADTQYF
NA	14	TRBV30	NA	TRBJ2-7	TGTGCCTGGAGGTCTTTCCAGGGAATCCACGAGCAGTACTTC	CAWRSFQGIHEQYF
NA	15	TRBV18	NA	TRBJ2-4	TGTGCCAGCTCACGGGTTGCAGGGTCGGGGAACATTCAGTACTTC	CASSRVAGSGNIQYF